The 20 T cell receptor beta chains presented below share a single source sample, sequenced in a study of CD8+CD57+ T cells in acquired aplastic anemia. TCR beta VDJ and CDR3 profiles were obtained from a genomic DNA template. MiXCR, run by TCRdb on the reads, gives a single entry per CDR3 protein. The table has some 200,000 distinct CDR3 sequences, 61% seen once. Sequencing was done on a sample of sorted CD4+, CD8+, or CD8+CD57+ T cells (not recorded which) from PBMCs. Every receptor here comes from a human donor in good health.

The V and J genes are TRBV7-9 and TRBJ2-3, with D possibly matching TRBD2 (5 bases). The CDR3 runs to 15 residues. Germline assignment: CDR1 SEHNR and CDR2 FQNEAQ (reference sequence). V was clipped by 8 bases and J by 1 base, with 16 bases between them. The chain's CDR3 is CASANEGLGTDTQYF. CDR3 in DNA: TGTGCCAGCGCTAACGAGGGTTTGGGCACAGATACGCAGTATTTT.

This clonotype was counted many times. This sequence joins TRBV5-4 and TRBJ2-1, with 12 bases matching TRBD2. CDR1 SGHNT and CDR2 YYREEE come from the germline V gene (reference sequence). There are 13 residues in the CDR3. V shed 8 bases and J 14 bases; nucleotides not matched to a gene: 11. The chain's CDR3 is CASINPSGGGEFF. CDR3 nucleotide sequence: TGTGCCAGTATTAACCCTAGCGGGGGGGGGGAGTTCTTC. Combining the CDR3 with reference TRBV5-4 and TRBJ2-1 gives the whole variable domain ETGVTQSPTHLIKTRGQQVTLRCSSQSGHNTVSWYQQALGQGPQFIFQYYREEENGRGNFPPRFSGLQFPNYSSELNVNALELDDSALYLCASINPSGGGEFFGPGTRLTVL.

The V gene is TRBV6-5, the J gene TRBJ2-7; D may correspond to TRBD1 or TRBD2 (5 bases each). The CDR3 sequence is 14 residues long. The germline V gene has CDR1 MNHEY and CDR2 SVGAGI. V was clipped by 4 bases and J by 1 base, with 11 bases between them. As DNA, the CDR3 is TGTGCCAGCAGTTTCGACAGACTATCCTACGAGCAGTACTTC. This encodes CASSFDRLSYEQYF.

The chain recombines TRBV11-2 with TRBJ1-2; TRBD1 is a possible D gene (6 bases). The V gene lost 5 bases and the J gene lost 2 bases, with 15 bases spanning the gap. CDR1 and CDR2 from the germline V gene are SGHAT and FQNNGV. CDR3 length: 15 residues. Written as DNA, the CDR3 is TGTGCCAGCAGCCTAACAGGGATAGGGAACTATGGCTACACCTTC. Protein sequence: CASSLTGIGNYGYTF.

The chain recombines TRBV7-9 with TRBJ1-2; no clear D. V was trimmed by 6 bases and J by 0 bases, leaving 11 bases between them. The CDR3 has 14 residues. Germline CDR1 is SEHNR and CDR2 is FQNEAQ (reference sequence). The CDR3 coding sequence is TGTGCCAGCAGGCCAGGAGATTCTAACTATGGCTACACCTTC. It specifies CASRPGDSNYGYTF.

The rearrangement joins TRBV7-4 to TRBJ2-3; either TRBD1 or TRBD2 may fit D (6 bases each). Per germline, CDR1 SGHVT and CDR2 SQSDAQ. The CDR3 covers 16 residues. The V and J ends lost 2 bases and 4 bases respectively, with 16 bases between them. For the CDR3, the DNA is TGTGCCAGCAGCTTACTTCCGGGGGCCCATGCAGATACGCAGTATTTT. Protein: CASSLLPGAHADTQYF.

DNA for the CDR3: TGCAGCGATACGGACAGTTCTAACTATGGCTACACCTTC. Its protein product is CSDTDSSNYGYTF. The chain links TRBV29-1 to TRBJ1-2; the D gene is possibly TRBD1 (6 bases). Germline-derived CDR1 and CDR2 are SQVTM and ANQGSEA. V was clipped by 7 bases and J by 0 bases, with 12 bases between them. CDR3 length: 13 residues.

This clonotype was seen at least ten times. The chain recombines TRBV10-2 with TRBJ1-5, with TRBD1 as a possible D gene (5 bases). Germline V lookup: CDR1 WSHSY, CDR2 SAAADI. The CDR3 extends over 14 amino acids. V lost 2 bases to trimming and J lost 5 bases, with 10 bases between them. The CDR3, as DNA: TGCGCCAGCAGTGAGAGGGGCGTGGATCAGCCCCAGCATTTT. It translates to CASSERGVDQPQHF.

The chain uses TRBV10-1 and TRBJ1-1, with D unclear. Germline V CDR1 and CDR2: WNHNN, SYGVQD (reference sequence). V lost 8 bases and J 0 bases, leaving 7 bases between the germline ends. The CDR3 consists of 12 residues. The CDR3 protein is CASLLLNTEAFF. In DNA form, the CDR3 reads TGCGCCAGCCTACTATTGAACACTGAAGCTTTCTTT.

A note on this clonotype: At one end the junction does not follow the germline gene, possibly because of a read error. The V and J genes are TRBV20-1 and TRBJ1-4; D is unclear. The CDR3 sequence is 13 residues long. Per germline, CDR1 DFQATT and CDR2 SNEGSKA (reference sequence). This CDR3 is CSVARTTNEKLFF. As DNA, the CDR3 is TGCAGTGTAGCCCGAACCACTAATGAAAAGCTGTTTTTT.

This clonotype was observed many times. The rearrangement links TRBV9 to TRBJ1-4; D unresolved. This CDR3 spans 15 amino acids. CDR1 and CDR2 from the germline V gene are SGDLS and YYNGEE. Trimming removed 3 bases from V and 0 bases from J, with 9 bases in between. In DNA, the CDR3 is TGTGCCAGCAGCGAGGACGGAACAACTAATGAAAAACTGTTTTTT. Residues: CASSEDGTTNEKLFF.

This sequence joins TRBV10-1 and TRBJ2-3; 15 nucleotides line up with TRBD2. This CDR3 is built from 18 residues. Germline CDR1 reads WNHNN; CDR2 reads SYGVQD (reference sequence). J gave up 0 bases and V 3 bases, and 4 bases lay outside the gene matches. This chain's CDR3 is CASSDGLAGGPSTDTQYF. The CDR3, as DNA: TGCGCCAGCAGTGATGGACTAGCGGGAGGGCCTAGCACAGATACGCAGTATTTT.

The chain joins TRBV7-9 to TRBJ2-1; TRBD2 matches 9 bases. With V trimmed by 6 bases and J by 1 base, 4 bases remained unmatched. The CDR3 totals 15 residues. Germline assignment: CDR1 SEHNR and CDR2 FQNEAQ (reference sequence). In DNA form, the CDR3 reads TGTGCCAGCAGTCGAGCGGGGGGTTCCTACAATGAGCAGTTCTTC. Translated, it gives CASSRAGGSYNEQFF.

This clonotype was seen only a few times. The rearrangement links TRBV11-2 to TRBJ2-7; 11 bases agree with TRBD1. The V gene end was trimmed by 5 bases and the J gene end by 9 bases; junction bases not matched to a gene: 12. Germline values: CDR1 SGHAT, CDR2 FQNNGV. The CDR3 sequence is 15 residues long. This CDR3 reads CASSGSSGTGGGQYF. In DNA form, the CDR3 reads TGTGCCAGCAGCGGGTCCTCCGGGACAGGGGGTGGGCAGTACTTC.

The rearrangement links TRBV2 to TRBJ2-1; the D is unclear. Between the trimmed V and J ends, which lost 3 bases and 5 bases, there was a span of 8 bases. This CDR3 has 13 residues. Germline V gives CDR1 SNHLY, CDR2 FYNNEI. This CDR3 reads CASSDWVHNEQFF. CDR3 nucleotide sequence: TGTGCCAGCAGTGATTGGGTCCACAATGAGCAGTTCTTC.

This clonotype was recorded at least ten times. This chain links TRBV7-9 with TRBJ2-1; tentatively, D is TRBD2 (6 bases). Germline CDR1 is SEHNR and CDR2 is FQNEAQ (reference sequence). The CDR3 totals 12 residues. V lost 8 bases and J lost 5, with 10 bases in between. The CDR3 loop is CASRRENNEQFF. CDR3 nucleotide sequence: TGTGCCAGCCGGCGGGAAAACAATGAGCAGTTCTTC. Together with reference TRBV7-9 and TRBJ2-1, the CDR3 gives the full variable domain: DTGVSQNPRHKITKRGQNVTFRCDPISEHNRLYWYRQTLGQGPEFLTYFQNEAQLEKSRLLSDRFSAERPKGSFSTLEIQRTEQGDSAMYLCASRRENNEQFFGPGTRLTVL.

This clonotype was observed at least ten times. The chain combines TRBV6-5 with TRBJ1-5, with TRBD1 as a possible D gene (5 bases). The CDR3 has 14 residues. Germline values: CDR1 MNHEY, CDR2 SVGAGI. V lost 4 bases and J 5 bases, leaving 12 bases between the germline ends. The CDR3 sequence is CASSSYGGHQPQHF. The CDR3 DNA follows: TGTGCCAGCAGTTCATACGGGGGACATCAGCCCCAGCATTTT.

The CDR3 loop reads CASSQSGVSSGNTF. DNA for the CDR3: TGTGCCAGCAGCCAGTCGGGGGTTAGCTCTGGAAACACCTTC. The chain couples TRBV7-6 to TRBJ1-2; a possible D gene is TRBD1 (5 bases). Trimming took off 5 bases at V and 12 bases at J, with 22 bases between the two ends. CDR3 length equals 14 residues. Germline V CDR1 and CDR2: SGHVS, FNYEAQ.

V is TRBV7-9 and J is TRBJ2-1; D is tentatively TRBD1 or TRBD2 (6 bases each). CDR3 length equals 12 residues. V lost 5 bases, J lost 9 bases, and 11 bases lay in between. The germline gives CDR1 SEHNR, CDR2 FQNEAQ (reference sequence). CDR3 bases: TGTGCCAGCAGCGGAGGGGGGATTGAGCAGTTCTTC. The encoded protein is CASSGGGIEQFF.

The chain links TRBV12-3 or TRBV12-4 to TRBJ2-5; 11 nucleotides match TRBD2. The junction had 12 bases not matched to a gene; V was cut back by 6 bases and J by 3 bases. The CDR3 contains 17 residues. The CDR3 DNA reads TGTGCCAGCAGCCCGGGACTAGCGGAGGGGCGGGAAGAGACCCAGTACTTC. It codes for CASSPGLAEGREETQYF.